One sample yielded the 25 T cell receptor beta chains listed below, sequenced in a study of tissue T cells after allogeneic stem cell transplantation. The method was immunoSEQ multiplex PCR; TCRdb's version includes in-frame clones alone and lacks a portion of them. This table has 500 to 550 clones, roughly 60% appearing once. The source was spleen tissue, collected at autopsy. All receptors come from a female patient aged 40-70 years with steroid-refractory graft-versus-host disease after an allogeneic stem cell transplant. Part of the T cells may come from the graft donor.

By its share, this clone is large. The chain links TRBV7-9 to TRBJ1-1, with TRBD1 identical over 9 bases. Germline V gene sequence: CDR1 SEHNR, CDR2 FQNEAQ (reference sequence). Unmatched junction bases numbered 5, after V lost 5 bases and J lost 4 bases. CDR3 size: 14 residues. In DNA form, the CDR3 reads TGTGCCAGCAGCGAACAGGGGGCAACCACTGAAGCTTTCTTT. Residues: CASSEQGATTEAFF. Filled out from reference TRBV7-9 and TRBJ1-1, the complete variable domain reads DTGVSQNPRHKITKRGQNVTFRCDPISEHNRLYWYRQTLGQGPEFLTYFQNEAQLEKSRLLSDRFSAERPKGSFSTLEIQRTEQGDSAMYLCASSEQGATTEAFFGQGTRLTVV.

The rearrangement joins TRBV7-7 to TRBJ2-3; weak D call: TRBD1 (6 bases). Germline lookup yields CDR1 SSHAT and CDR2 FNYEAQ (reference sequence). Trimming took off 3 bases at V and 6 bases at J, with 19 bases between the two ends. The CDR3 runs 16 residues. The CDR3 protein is CASSLGRGPPSDTQYF. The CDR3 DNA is TGTGCCAGCAGCTTGGGCAGGGGCCCCCCGTCTGATACGCAGTATTTT.

The DNA for the CDR3 is TGCGCCAGCAGCCAAGAATTAGAATACGAGCAGTACTTC. It translates to CASSQELEYEQYF. This chain joins TRBV4-3 and TRBJ2-7; D is unclear. CDR3 length: 13 amino acids. Germline CDR1 and CDR2: LGHNA and YSLEER. Trimming cost V 0 bases and J 4 bases, with 7 bases left between them.

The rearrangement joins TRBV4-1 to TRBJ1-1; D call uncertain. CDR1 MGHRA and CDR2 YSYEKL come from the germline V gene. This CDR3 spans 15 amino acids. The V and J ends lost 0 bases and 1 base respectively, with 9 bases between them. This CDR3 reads CASSQDGEGNTEAFF. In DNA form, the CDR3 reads TGCGCCAGCAGCCAAGATGGGGAGGGGAACACTGAAGCTTTCTTT.

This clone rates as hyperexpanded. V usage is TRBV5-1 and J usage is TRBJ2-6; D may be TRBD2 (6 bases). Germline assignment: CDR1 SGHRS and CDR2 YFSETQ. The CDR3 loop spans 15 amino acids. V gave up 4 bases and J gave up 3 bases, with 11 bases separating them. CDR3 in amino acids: CASSAGTYGANVLTF. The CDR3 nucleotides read TGCGCCAGCAGCGCAGGGACTTATGGGGCCAACGTCCTGACTTTC. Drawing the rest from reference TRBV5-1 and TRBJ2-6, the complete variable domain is KAGVTQTPRYLIKTRGQQVTLSCSPISGHRSVSWYQQTPGQGLQFLFEYFSETQRNKGNFPGRFSGRQFSNSRSEMNVSTLELGDSALYLCASSAGTYGANVLTFGAGSRLTVL.

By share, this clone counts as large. CDR3 residues: CASSKGQGEKLFF. The CDR3 DNA follows: TGCGCCAGCAGCAAGGGACAGGGTGAAAAACTGTTTTTT. The V and J genes are TRBV5-1 and TRBJ1-4; 9 bases are shared with TRBD1. CDR3 length: 13 amino acids. Losses at the gene ends were 4 bases for V and 7 bases for J; bases not matched to a gene: 2. Germline values: CDR1 SGHRS, CDR2 YFSETQ.

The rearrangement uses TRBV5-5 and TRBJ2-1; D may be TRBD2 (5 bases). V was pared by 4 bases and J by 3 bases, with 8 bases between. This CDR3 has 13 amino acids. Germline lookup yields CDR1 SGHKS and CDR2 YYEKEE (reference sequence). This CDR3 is CASSPGNYNEQFF. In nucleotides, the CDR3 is TGTGCCAGCAGCCCGGGGAACTACAATGAGCAGTTCTTC.

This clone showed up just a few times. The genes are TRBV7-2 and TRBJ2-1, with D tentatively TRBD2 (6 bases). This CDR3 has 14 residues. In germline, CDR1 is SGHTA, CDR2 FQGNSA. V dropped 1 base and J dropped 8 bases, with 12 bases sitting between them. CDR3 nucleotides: TGTGCCAGCAGCTTAGTGGGGGGAGTGGATGAGCAGTTCTTC. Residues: CASSLVGGVDEQFF.

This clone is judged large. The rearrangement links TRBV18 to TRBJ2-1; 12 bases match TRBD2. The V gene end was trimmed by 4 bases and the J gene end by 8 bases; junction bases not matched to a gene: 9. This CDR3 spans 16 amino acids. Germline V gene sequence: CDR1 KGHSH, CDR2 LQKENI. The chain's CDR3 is CASSLLGLAGKDEQFF. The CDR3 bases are TGTGCCAGCTCACTCCTCGGACTAGCGGGAAAGGATGAGCAGTTCTTC.

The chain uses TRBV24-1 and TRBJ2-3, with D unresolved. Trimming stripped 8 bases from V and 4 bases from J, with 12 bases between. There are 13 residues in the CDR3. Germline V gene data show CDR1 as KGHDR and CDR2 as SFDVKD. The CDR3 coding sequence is TGTGCCACCAACAACGGGTTCGCAGATACGCAGTATTTT. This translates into CATNNGFADTQYF.

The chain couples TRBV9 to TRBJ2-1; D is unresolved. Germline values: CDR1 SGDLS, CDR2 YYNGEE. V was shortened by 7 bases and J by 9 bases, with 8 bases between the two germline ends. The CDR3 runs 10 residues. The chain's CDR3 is CASGLGEQFF. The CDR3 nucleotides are TGTGCCAGCGGCTTAGGTGAGCAGTTCTTC. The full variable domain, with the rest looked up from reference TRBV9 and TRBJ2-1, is DSGVTQTPKHLITATGQRVTLRCSPRSGDLSVYWYQQSLDQGLQFLIQYYNGEERAKGNILERFSAQQFPDLHSELNLSSLELGDSALYFCASGLGEQFFGPGTRLTVL.

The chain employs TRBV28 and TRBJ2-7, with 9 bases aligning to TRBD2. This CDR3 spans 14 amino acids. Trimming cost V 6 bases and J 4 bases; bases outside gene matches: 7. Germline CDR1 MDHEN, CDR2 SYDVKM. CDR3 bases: TGTGCCAGCAGGGGTAGCGGGAGAGGATACGAGCAGTACTTC. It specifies CASRGSGRGYEQYF.

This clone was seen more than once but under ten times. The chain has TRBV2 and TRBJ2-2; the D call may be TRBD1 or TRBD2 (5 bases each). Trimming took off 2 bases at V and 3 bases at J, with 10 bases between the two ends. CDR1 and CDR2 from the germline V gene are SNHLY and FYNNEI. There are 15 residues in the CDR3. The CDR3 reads CASSESGPYTGELFF. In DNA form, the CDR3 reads TGTGCCAGCAGTGAATCGGGACCCTACACCGGGGAGCTGTTTTTT.

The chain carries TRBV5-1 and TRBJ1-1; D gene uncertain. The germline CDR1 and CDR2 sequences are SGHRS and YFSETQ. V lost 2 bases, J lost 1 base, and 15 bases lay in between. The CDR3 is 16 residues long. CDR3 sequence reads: CASSFSPSAPNTEAFF. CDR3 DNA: TGCGCCAGCAGCTTTTCCCCTTCAGCACCGAACACTGAAGCTTTCTTT.

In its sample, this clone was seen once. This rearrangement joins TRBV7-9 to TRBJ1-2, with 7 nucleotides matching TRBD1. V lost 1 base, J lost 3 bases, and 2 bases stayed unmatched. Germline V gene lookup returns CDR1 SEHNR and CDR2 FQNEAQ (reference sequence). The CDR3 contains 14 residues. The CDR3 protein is CASSLGTGHYGYTF. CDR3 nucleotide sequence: TGTGCCAGCAGCTTAGGGACAGGCCACTATGGCTACACCTTC. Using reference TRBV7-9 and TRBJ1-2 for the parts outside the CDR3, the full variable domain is DTGVSQNPRHKITKRGQNVTFRCDPISEHNRLYWYRQTLGQGPEFLTYFQNEAQLEKSRLLSDRFSAERPKGSFSTLEIQRTEQGDSAMYLCASSLGTGHYGYTFGSGTRLTVV.

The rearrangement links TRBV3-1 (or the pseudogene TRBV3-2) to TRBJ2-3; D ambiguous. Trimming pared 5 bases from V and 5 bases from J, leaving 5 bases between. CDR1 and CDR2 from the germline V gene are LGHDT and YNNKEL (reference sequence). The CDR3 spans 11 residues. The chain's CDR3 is CASSMQDTQYF. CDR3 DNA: TGTGCCAGCAGCATGCAAGATACGCAGTATTTT.

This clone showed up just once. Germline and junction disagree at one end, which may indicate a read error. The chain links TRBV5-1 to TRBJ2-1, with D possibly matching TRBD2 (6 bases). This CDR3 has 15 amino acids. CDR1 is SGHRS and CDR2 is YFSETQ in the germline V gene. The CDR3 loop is CASSPLTASSAGSLF. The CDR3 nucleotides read TGCGCCAGCAGCCCCCTCACGGCTAGTAGCGCCGGGAGTCTCTTC.

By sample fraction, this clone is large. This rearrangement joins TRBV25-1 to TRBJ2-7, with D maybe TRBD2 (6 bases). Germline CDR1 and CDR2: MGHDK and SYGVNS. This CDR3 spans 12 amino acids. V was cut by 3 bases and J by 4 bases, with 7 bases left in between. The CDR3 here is CASSDRGYEQYF. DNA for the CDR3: TGTGCCAGCAGTGACCGGGGGTACGAGCAGTACTTC.

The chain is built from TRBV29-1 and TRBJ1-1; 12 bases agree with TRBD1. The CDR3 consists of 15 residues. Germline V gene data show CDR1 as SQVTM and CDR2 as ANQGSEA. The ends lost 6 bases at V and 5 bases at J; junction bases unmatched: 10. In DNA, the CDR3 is TGCAGCGTCGATGGGACAGGGGGCCCGAGGACTGAAGCTTTCTTT. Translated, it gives CSVDGTGGPRTEAFF.

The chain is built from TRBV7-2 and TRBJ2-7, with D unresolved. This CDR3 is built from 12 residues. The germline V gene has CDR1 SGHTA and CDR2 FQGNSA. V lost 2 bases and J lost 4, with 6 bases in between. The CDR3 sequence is CASSLRRYEQYF. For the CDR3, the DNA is TGTGCCAGCAGCTTAAGACGGTACGAGCAGTACTTC.

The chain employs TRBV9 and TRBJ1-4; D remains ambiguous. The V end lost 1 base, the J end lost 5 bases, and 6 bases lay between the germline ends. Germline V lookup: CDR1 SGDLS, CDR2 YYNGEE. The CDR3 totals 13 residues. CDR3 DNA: TGTGCCAGCAGCGTAAGCGGAAATGAAAAACTGTTTTTT. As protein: CASSVSGNEKLFF.

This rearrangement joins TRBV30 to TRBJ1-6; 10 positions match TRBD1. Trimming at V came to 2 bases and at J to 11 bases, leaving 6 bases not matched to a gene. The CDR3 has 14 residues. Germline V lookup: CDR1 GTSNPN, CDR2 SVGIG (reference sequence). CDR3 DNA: TGTGCCTGGAGTATTCCGGGACAGGGGACACCCCTCCACTTT. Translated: CAWSIPGQGTPLHF.

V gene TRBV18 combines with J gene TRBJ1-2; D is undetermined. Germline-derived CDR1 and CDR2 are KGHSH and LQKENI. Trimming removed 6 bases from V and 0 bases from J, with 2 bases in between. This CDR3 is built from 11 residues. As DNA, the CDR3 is TGTGCCAGCTCCCCTAACTATGGCTACACCTTC. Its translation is CASSPNYGYTF.

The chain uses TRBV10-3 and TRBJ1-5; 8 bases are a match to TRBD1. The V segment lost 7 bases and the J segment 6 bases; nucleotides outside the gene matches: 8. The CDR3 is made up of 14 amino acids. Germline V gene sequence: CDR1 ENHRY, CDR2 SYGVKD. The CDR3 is CAIKGSGGFQPQHF. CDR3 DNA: TGTGCCATCAAGGGTTCAGGGGGCTTTCAGCCCCAGCATTTT.

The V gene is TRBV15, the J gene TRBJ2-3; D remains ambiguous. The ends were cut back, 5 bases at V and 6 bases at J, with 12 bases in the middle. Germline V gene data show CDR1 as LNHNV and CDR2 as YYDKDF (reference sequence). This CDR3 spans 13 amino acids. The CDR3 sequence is CATSRQPVDTQYF. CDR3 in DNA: TGTGCCACCAGCCGGCAGCCCGTGGATACGCAGTATTTT.